The next 3 T cell receptor beta chains were all read from a single sample in a study of blood T cell repertoires in COVID-19. Libraries were prepared by immunoSEQ multiplex PCR; TCRdb keeps only in-frame clonotypes and omits some of them. The table has about 120,000 clones, 86% seen once. Source material: peripheral blood. The receptor source for this set is a man between 65 and 80 years old who had recovered from COVID-19.

This sequence joins TRBV5-5 and TRBJ1-2; perhaps TRBD1 as D (5 bases). Germline V gene data show CDR1 as SGHKS and CDR2 as YYEKEE (reference sequence). V lost 4 bases and J 0 bases, leaving 19 bases between the germline ends. The CDR3 covers 17 residues. The CDR3 bases are TGTGCCAGCAGCCTGAGTGGCAGGGCGGTTGCTAACTATGGCTACACCTTC. Protein: CASSLSGRAVANYGYTF. The full variable domain, in which reference TRBV5-5 and TRBJ1-2 provide the parts outside the CDR3, is DAGVTQSPTHLIKTRGQQVTLRCSPISGHKSVSWYQQVLGQGPQFIFQYYEKEERGRGNFPDRFSARQFPNYSSELNVNALLLGDSALYLCASSLSGRAVANYGYTFGSGTRLTVV.

This clone was counted between two and nine times. The CDR3 DNA sequence: TGTGCCAGCAGATCTCGACAGGACCTCTCTGGAAACACCATATATTTT. Residues: CASRSRQDLSGNTIYF. The chain carries TRBV5-6 and TRBJ1-3; a possible D gene is TRBD1 (6 bases). In germline, CDR1 is SGHDT, CDR2 YYEEEE. The ends were cut back, 5 bases at V and 0 bases at J, with 15 bases in the middle. The CDR3 length is 16 residues.

The chain uses TRBV4-1 and TRBJ1-4, with D possibly being TRBD1 (6 bases). From germline, CDR1 is MGHRA and CDR2 YSYEKL. V lost 0 bases, J lost 8 bases, and 13 bases lay in between. CDR3 length equals 15 residues. The CDR3 sequence: CASSQDWGRVEKLFF. The CDR3 nucleotides are TGCGCCAGCAGCCAAGATTGGGGGCGCGTCGAAAAACTGTTTTTT.